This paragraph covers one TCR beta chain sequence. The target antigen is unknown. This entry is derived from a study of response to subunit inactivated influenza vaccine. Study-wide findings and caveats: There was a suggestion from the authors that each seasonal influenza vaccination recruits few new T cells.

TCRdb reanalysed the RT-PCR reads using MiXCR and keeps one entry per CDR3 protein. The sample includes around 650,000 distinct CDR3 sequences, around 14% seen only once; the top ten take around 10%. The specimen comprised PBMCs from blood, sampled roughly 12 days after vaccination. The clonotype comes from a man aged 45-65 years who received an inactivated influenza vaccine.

DNA for the CDR3: TGCGCCAGCAGCCAAGCAGACGGACTCTACGAGCAGTACTTC. The encoded protein is CASSQADGLYEQYF. V usage is TRBV4-3 and J usage is TRBJ2-7; D may be TRBD2 (5 bases). The germline V gene has CDR1 LGHNA and CDR2 YSLEER. Between the trimmed V and J ends, which lost 1 base and 3 bases, there was a span of 10 bases. The CDR3 is made up of 14 amino acids.